This is a list of T cell receptor beta chains from one sample in a study of Ad26.COV2.S vaccination and SARS-CoV-2 variants. The protocol was immunoSEQ multiplex PCR, while the TCRdb copy is restricted to in-frame clones and leaves out a portion. The table lists some 350,000 clones, approximately 81% of them singletons. The material was peripheral blood, obtained in a trial of Ad26.COV2.S vaccine versus placebo. Receptors originate from a person aged 18 to 59 who received the Ad26.COV2.S COVID-19 vaccine or a placebo. Both conserved end residues are part of each CDR3. Clone size, where shown, is once, few, many, or a class for clones that have expanded.

V | size | CDR3
TRBV3-1/TRBV3-2 | NA | CASSQDSLASEQFF
TRBV6-2/TRBV6-3 | once | CASSPTGVNIQYF
TRBV19 | NA | CASSTSGQATNYGYTF
TRBV7-9 | NA | CASSPTTGDYEQYF
TRBV2 | NA | CASSVLQIYEQYF
TRBV30 | NA | CAWSRGAGEQYF
TRBV28 | NA | CASSHTTLGGYEQYF
TRBV27 | NA | CASSLQGYEQYF
TRBV15 | NA | CATSRTDRENTEAFF
TRBV19 | once | CASKTRDRGNIQYF
TRBV11-2 | once | CASSLSSNYGYTF
TRBV5-1 | NA | CASQTGLNTGELFF
TRBV9 | NA | CASSVVGTGGETQYF
TRBV9 | NA | CASSATTTGELFF
TRBV25-1 | NA | CASGAGPGYTF
TRBV19 | NA | CASSIVWTSGQETQYF
TRBV6-4 | NA | CASSDRGFGYTF
TRBV5-4 | once | CASSLQVTDTQYF
TRBV24-1 | many | CATSDPTQGSTGELFF
TRBV27 | once | CASSLGRDRVYNEQFF
TRBV10-2 | NA | CASTYGTSGSYEQYF
TRBV24-1 | NA | CATSDPGGLLGGLADTQYF
TRBV19 | NA | CASTRLAGGSMNGELFF
TRBV5-8 | NA | CASSLGPDPQRGAGREQFF
TRBV19 | NA | CASSPLGLARNTGELFF
TRBV7-8 | NA | CASSPRDRLTNTEAFF
TRBV30 | NA | CAWSRQARGYTF
TRBV11-2 | NA | CASSSGERGNQPQHF
TRBV7-2 | NA | CASSFSGTVNTGELFF
TRBV13 | NA | CASSLGVPGLATDEQYF
TRBV23-1 | NA | CASRKESEWGAPKRYEQFF
TRBV5-1 | NA | CASSLAGAGTDTQYF
TRBV18 | NA | CASSPSQSWDNEQFF
TRBV5-8 | NA | CATPSQGGRYRNSPLHF
TRBV5-1 | NA | CASSSQGLWSEQFF
TRBV10-3 | NA | CAISESSQGVALFNQPQHF
TRBV13 | NA | CASTSRGKDTGELFF
TRBV6-5 | NA | CASSYRDNEQYF
TRBV5-6 | NA | CASSASGEYSNQPQHF
TRBV10-3 | NA | CAISDRDTLTDTQYF
TRBV14 | NA | CASSQQREKLFF
TRBV7-2 | NA | CASSFARLADTQYF
TRBV18 | NA | CASSERQGDTGELFF
TRBV19 | many | CASGGDTGELFF
TRBV11-3 | NA | CASSAQGLGGGGELFF
TRBV4-1 | NA | CASSSMTGTEAFF
TRBV9 | few | CASSPSNTGELFF
TRBV7-6 | NA | CASSSFSGANVLTF
TRBV18 | NA | CASSLLDRVETQYF
TRBV5-8 | NA | CASGITTNEKLFF
TRBV6-5 | few | CAIRSAGNTDTQYF
TRBV18 | NA | CASSPEGAGELFF
TRBV9 | once | CASSVATTGNNEQFF
TRBV4-3 | NA | CASSQETDRAVTEAFF
TRBV18 | NA | CASSPPGSTEQAFF
TRBV7-9 | NA | CASTRKELAVYNEQFF
TRBV10-2 | NA | CASSESLAGELTDTQYF
TRBV21-1 | NA | CASSTKTRGSSYEQYF